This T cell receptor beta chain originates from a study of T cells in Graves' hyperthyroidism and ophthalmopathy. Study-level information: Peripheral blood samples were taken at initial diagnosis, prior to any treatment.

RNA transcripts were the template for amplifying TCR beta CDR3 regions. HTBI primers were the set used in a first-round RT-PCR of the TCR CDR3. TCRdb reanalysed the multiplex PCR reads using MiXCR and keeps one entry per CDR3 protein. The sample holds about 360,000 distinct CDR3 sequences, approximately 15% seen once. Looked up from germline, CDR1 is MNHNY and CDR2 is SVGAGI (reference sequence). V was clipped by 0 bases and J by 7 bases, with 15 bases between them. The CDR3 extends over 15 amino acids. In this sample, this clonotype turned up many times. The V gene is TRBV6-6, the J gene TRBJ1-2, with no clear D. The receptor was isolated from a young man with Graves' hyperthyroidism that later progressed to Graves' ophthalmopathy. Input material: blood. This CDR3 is CASSYSKVRESGYTF. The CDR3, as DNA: TGTGCCAGCAGTTACTCGAAGGTCCGGGAGAGTGGCTACACCTTC.